Listed below are T cell receptor beta chains from one sample, sequenced in a study of tumor and adjacent non-tumor tissue in lung cancer. TCRdb independently ran MiXCR on the multiplex PCR reads; one entry per CDR3 protein. The table has 60,000 to 80,000 distinct CDR3 sequences, under 70% seen once; the top ten hold around a quarter. The sequenced sample was distant non-tumor lung tissue. These receptors originate from a woman aged 45-65 years with non-small cell lung cancer. Both conserved end residues are part of each CDR3. The D gene is left open where the match is weak. The size field is filled for only some rows; it gives once, few, many or a size class.

V gene	CDR3 length	clone size	D gene	J gene	CDR3 DNA	CDR3 protein
TRBV5-6	17	NA	TRBD2	TRBJ2-3	TGTACCAGCAGCCCTCCTGTCGCAGCGGGAAGACGGGATACGCAGTATTTT	CTSSPPVAAGRRDTQYF
TRBV10-3	13	NA	NA	TRBJ1-2	TGTGCCGTCACCGTGGGACAAGGCTATGGCTACACCTTC	CAVTVGQGYGYTF
TRBV6-1	12	once	NA	TRBJ2-7	TGTGCCAGTTCCGGGGAATACTACGAGCAGTACTTC	CASSGEYYEQYF
TRBV12-5	13	NA	NA	TRBJ1-2	TGTGTTAGTAGTCCTGAAGGAACTAATGGCTACACCTTC	CVSSPEGTNGYTF
TRBV11-2	15	NA	TRBD2	TRBJ2-7	TGTGCCAGCAGGGACTATCGGGAGGGCTCCTACGAGCAGTGCTTC	CASRDYREGSYEQCF
TRBV10-3	15	NA	TRBD1	TRBJ1-1	TGTGCCATCAGCACTCCGGGACAGGGGAACACTGAAGTTTTCTTC	CAISTPGQGNTEVFF
TRBV28	14	few	TRBD1	TRBJ2-1	TGTACCAGCAGTTTAGGACAGGGTTTAGGTGAGCAGTTCTTC	CTSSLGQGLGEQFF
TRBV20-1	15	many	TRBD2	TRBJ2-1	TGCAGTGCTAGTCCCAGGACTAGCGGGAGCGATGAGCAGTTCTTC	CSASPRTSGSDEQFF
TRBV12-3/TRBV12-4	13	many	NA	TRBJ1-5	TGTGCCAGCCGACCAGGGGATCATCAGCCCCAGCATTTT	CASRPGDHQPQHF
TRBV20-1	15	NA	TRBD2	TRBJ2-5	TGCAGTGCCCTTAAAGCGGGAGGAGGACAAGAGACCCAGTGTTTC	CSALKAGGGQETQCF
TRBV10-3	15	NA	TRBD2	TRBJ2-7	TGTGCCATCAGCCTGCGGGCTAGCGGTAGCTACGAGCAGTACTTC	CAISLRASGSYEQYF
TRBV12-3/TRBV12-4	13	many	NA	TRBJ1-5	TGTGCCAGCAGTTTGGGTGGGGTTCAGCCCCAGCATTTT	CASSLGGVQPQHF
TRBV12-3/TRBV12-4	12	many	NA	TRBJ2-7	TGTGCCAGCAGTTTACTTGGCTACGAGCAGTACTTC	CASSLLGYEQYF
TRBV11-1	14	NA	NA	TRBJ2-3	TGTGCTAGCAGTTTAGCGACCGGGGCAGATACGCAGTATTTT	CASSLATGADTQYF
TRBV11-1	16	NA	NA	TRBJ2-3	TGTGCTAGCAGTAAAAGGGTACGGTCTGCAACAGATACGCAGTATTTT	CASSKRVRSATDTQYF
TRBV12-3/TRBV12-4	15	NA	NA	TRBJ2-1	TGTGCCAGCAGTTTCGGCCCTATCGGGAGCAATGAGCAGTTCTTC	CASSFGPIGSNEQFF
TRBV11-2	15	NA	NA	TRBJ2-7	TGTGATTGCACCGATGGGGCGGGAACCGATGGGCAGCAATACTTC	CDCTDGAGTDGQQYF
TRBV7-8	14	NA	NA	TRBJ1-3	TGTGCCATCCGCGGGGGCTACCCAGGAAGCACCATATATTTT	CAIRGGYPGSTIYF
TRBV6-5	14	NA	NA	TRBJ1-6	TGTGCCAGCAAGGTGGTCCGGTTCCATTCACCCCTCCATTTT	CASKVVRFHSPLHF
TRBV11-2	15	NA	NA	TRBJ2-7	TGTACCAGCAGCTTATCTCCGAGACCCTCCTACGAGCGGTACTTC	CTSSLSPRPSYERYF
TRBV6-1	17	NA	NA	TRBJ2-3	TGTGCCAGCAGTGACAGTGGTAGTGGGAGTTCTGCAGATGCGCAGTATTTT	CASSDSGSGSSADAQYF
TRBV20-1	16	many	TRBD2	TRBJ2-1	TGCAGTGCTAACTTACAGGGACTAGCGGGAGGCAATGAGCAGTTCTTC	CSANLQGLAGGNEQFF
TRBV4-2	16	NA	TRBD2	TRBJ2-3	TGTGCCAGCAGTCGGACTAGCTGGAGCGGGACAGATACGCAGTATTTT	CASSRTSWSGTDTQYF
TRBV28	20	NA	TRBD1	TRBJ2-7	TGTGCCAGCAGTTTATTAATGGGGGACAGGGGGCAACTCAGCTCCTACGAGCAGTACTTC	CASSLLMGDRGQLSSYEQYF
TRBV12-3/TRBV12-4	14	NA	NA	TRBJ2-5	TGTGCCAGCAGTCCTCAGGGGTTAGAGAAGATCCAGTACTTC	CASSPQGLEKIQYF
TRBV28	19	few	NA	TRBJ2-5	TGTGCCAGCAGCGATTGTTTATGTTCGGGACGGAACTTCCAAGAGACCCAGTACTTC	CASSDCLCSGRNFQETQYF
TRBV11-2	15	NA	NA	TRBJ1-2	TGTGCCAGTAGCTTATACCCTCTAAATAACTATGGCTACACCTTC	CASSLYPLNNYGYTF
TRBV11-2	14	medium-sized	TRBD1	TRBJ2-7	TGTGCCAGCAGCTTAGATAGGGGGCTATACGAGCAGTACTTC	CASSLDRGLYEQYF
TRBV11-2	15	NA	NA	TRBJ2-1	TGTGCCTGTAGCGAAATAGCTCTGCTCTACAATGAACAGTTCTTC	CACSEIALLYNEQFF
TRBV24-1	15	NA	TRBD2	TRBJ2-1	TGTGCCACCAGGCCGGGACTAGGTATCTACAATGAGCAGTTCTTC	CATRPGLGIYNEQFF
TRBV5-4	16	many	NA	TRBJ1-2	TGTGCCAGCAGCCCGGGCAGAGGGGCAACACCTATTGGCTACACCTTC	CASSPGRGATPIGYTF
TRBV24-1	17	NA	TRBD2	TRBJ2-3	TGTGCCACCACTGACTCTAGCGGGACTGCAGTATACGATACGCAGTATTTT	CATTDSSGTAVYDTQYF
TRBV29-1	13	NA	NA	TRBJ2-1	TGCAGCGTTATTTTAGCATCCTACAATGAGGAGTTCTTC	CSVILASYNEEFF
TRBV20-1	14	NA	NA	TRBJ2-1	TGCAGTACTAGAGATTGGAAAGATAGCAATGAGCAGTTCTTC	CSTRDWKDSNEQFF
TRBV11-2	15	NA	TRBD1	TRBJ2-7	TGTGCCAACAGCTTAGTTGGACAGGAGGCATCCGAGCAGTACTTC	CANSLVGQEASEQYF
TRBV5-6	13	many	TRBD1	TRBJ2-7	TGTGCCAGCAGCCGACAGGGTTCCTACGAGCAGTACTTC	CASSRQGSYEQYF
TRBV4-2	15	once	TRBD1	TRBJ2-2	TGTGCCAGCAGCCAAAATGGGACAGGGGCCGGGGAGCTGTTTTTC	CASSQNGTGAGELFF